This T cell receptor beta chain originates from a study of blood T cell repertoires in COVID-19. Study-level information: Acute and convalescent COVID-19 specimens originated in the United States, Italy and Spain. The cDNA or gDNA used as material had been derived from T cells, B-cell-depleted T cells, or PBMCs.

V lost 2 bases to trimming and J lost 5 bases, with 12 bases between them. CDR3 length: 14 amino acids. The germline CDR1 and CDR2 sequences are MNHEY and SVGEGT. Original processing notes: Amplification of reference gene primers provided the estimated nucleated cell counts. Repertoires were generated with immunoSEQ multiplex PCR, while TCRdb's copy carries only in-frame clones and drops some. The V and J calls and clone size were taken over from that table, and D and trimming were inferred from the DNA. This sample yields about 85,000 clones, of which around 90% are seen a single time; 5% to 6.5% belongs to the top ten.

This clonotype originated in a man aged 60 to 75 with acute or convalescent COVID-19. The rearrangement uses TRBV6-2 or TRBV6-3 and TRBJ1-1; tentative D call: TRBD1 (5 bases). Specimen: peripheral blood. In DNA form, the CDR3 reads TGTGCCAGCAGTTACGGGGGGGGAAAGACTGAAGCTTTCTTT. The encoded protein is CASSYGGGKTEAFF.